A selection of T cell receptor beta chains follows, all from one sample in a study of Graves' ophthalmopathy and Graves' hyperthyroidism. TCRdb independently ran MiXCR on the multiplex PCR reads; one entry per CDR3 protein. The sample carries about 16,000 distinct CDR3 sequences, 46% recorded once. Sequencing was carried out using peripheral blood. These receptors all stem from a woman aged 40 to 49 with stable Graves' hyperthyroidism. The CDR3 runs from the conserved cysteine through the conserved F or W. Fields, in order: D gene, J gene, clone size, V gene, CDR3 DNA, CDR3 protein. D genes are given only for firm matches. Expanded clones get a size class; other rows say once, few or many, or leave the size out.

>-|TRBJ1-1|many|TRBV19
TGTGCCAGTAGTACTCTACCGGGACACGGGAACACTGAAGCTTTCTTT
CASSTLPGHGNTEAFF
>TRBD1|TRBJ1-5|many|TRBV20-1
TGCAGTGCCAGCCCTGACAGGGGGAATCAGCCCCAGCATTTT
CSASPDRGNQPQHF
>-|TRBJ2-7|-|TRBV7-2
TGTGCCAGCAGCCGACCCGGACAGCAGCAGTACTTC
CASSRPGQQQYF
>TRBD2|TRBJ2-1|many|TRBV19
TGTGCCAGTAGTATGGTGGTAGCGGGCGATGAGCAGTTCTTC
CASSMVVAGDEQFF
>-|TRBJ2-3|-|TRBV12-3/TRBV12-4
TGTGCCAGCAGTTTAATACAGCGCCTCGTCACAGATACGCAGTATTTT
CASSLIQRLVTDTQYF
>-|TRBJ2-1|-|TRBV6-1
TGTGCCAGCAGTGAAGAACGTAGATATGAGCAGTTCTTC
CASSEERRYEQFF
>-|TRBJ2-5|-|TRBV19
TGCGCCAGTAGCATTGAGGGGGAGACCCCGTACTTC
CASSIEGETPYF
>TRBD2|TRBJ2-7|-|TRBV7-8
TGTGCCAGCAGCTTAGAACGTGGGACTAGAGGGTACGAGCAGTACTTC
CASSLERGTRGYEQYF
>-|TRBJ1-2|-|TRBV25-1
TGTGCCAGCAGTACGGTTGGAATCAACTATGGCTACACCTTC
CASSTVGINYGYTF
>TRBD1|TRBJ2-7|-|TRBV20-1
TGCAGTGCTAGAAGGGACAGAGTTAGCTACGAGCAGTACTTC
CSARRDRVSYEQYF
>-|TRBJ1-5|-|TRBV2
TGTGCCAGCAGTGGGGATAGCAATCAGCCCCAGCATTTT
CASSGDSNQPQHF
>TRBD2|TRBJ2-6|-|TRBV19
TGTGCCAGTAGTCAACTAGCGGGAGACGTCCTGACTTTC
CASSQLAGDVLTF
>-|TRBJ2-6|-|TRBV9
TGTGCCAGCAGCCAAGAGGGACCAGGGGCTGGGGCCAACGTCCTGACTTTC
CASSQEGPGAGANVLTF
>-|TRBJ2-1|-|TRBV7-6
TGTGCCAGCAGCCCTACGGGGGACCCATACAATGAGCAGTTCTTC
CASSPTGDPYNEQFF
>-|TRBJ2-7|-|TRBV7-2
TGTGCCAGCAGACGAACAGGCACCTACGAGCAGTACTTC
CASRRTGTYEQYF
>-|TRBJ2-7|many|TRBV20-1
TGCAGTGCTCCAGGGGTTTCGAACGAGCAGTACTTC
CSAPGVSNEQYF
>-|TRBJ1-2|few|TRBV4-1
TGCGCCAGCGCAGGAGTAGCTAACTATGGCTACACCTTC
CASAGVANYGYTF
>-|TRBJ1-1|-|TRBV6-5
TGTGCCAGTAGTATGATGGACGCAGGGCTTTCTGGAGCTTTCTTT
CASSMMDAGLSGAFF
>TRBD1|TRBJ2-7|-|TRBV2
TGTGCCAGCAGCGGGACAGGGGGCTACGAGCAGTACTTC
CASSGTGGYEQYF
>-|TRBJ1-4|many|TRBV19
TGTGCCAGTAGTATGGGCAGGCTAACTAATGAAAAACTGTTTTTT
CASSMGRLTNEKLFF
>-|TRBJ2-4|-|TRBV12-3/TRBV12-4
TGTGCCAGCAGTTTGTCCCTTATGGGAAACATTCAGTACTTC
CASSLSLMGNIQYF
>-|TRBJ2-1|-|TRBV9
TGTGCCAGCAGCGTGGCGGGCCTATACAATGAGCAGTTCTTC
CASSVAGLYNEQFF
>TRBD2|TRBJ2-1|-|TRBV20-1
TGCAGCGCCATGGGAGCTAGCGGGCTTAGCTCCTACAAGGAGCAGTTCTTC
CSAMGASGLSSYKEQFF
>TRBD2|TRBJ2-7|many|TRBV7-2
TGTGCCAGCAGCTTACTTAGCGGGGGGGCCTCGCCCTACGAGCAGTACTTC
CASSLLSGGASPYEQYF
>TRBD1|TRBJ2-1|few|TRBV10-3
TGTGCCATGAGGACAGGGGACTACAATGAGCAGTTCTTC
CAMRTGDYNEQFF
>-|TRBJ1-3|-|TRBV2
TGTGCCAGCTATTCCGGCGGAAACACCATATATTTT
CASYSGGNTIYF
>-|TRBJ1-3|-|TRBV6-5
TGTGCCAGCAGTTACGGGGCAGCATCTGGAAACACCATATATTTT
CASSYGAASGNTIYF
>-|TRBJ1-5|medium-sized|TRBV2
TGTGCCAGCAGTGAAGCGCTCCCCAACCAGCCCCAGCATTTT
CASSEALPNQPQHF
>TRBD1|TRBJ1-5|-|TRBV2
TGTGCCAGCAGTGGGCCGGGACAGGGGGCATTTCAGCCCCAGCATTTT
CASSGPGQGAFQPQHF
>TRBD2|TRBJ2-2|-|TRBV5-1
TGCGCCAGCTGGCGGGAGTCCGGGGAGCTGTTTTTT
CASWRESGELFF
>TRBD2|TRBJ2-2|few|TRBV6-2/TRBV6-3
TGTGCCAGCGTCGGGGGGACCCACACCGGGGAGCTGTTTTTT
CASVGGTHTGELFF
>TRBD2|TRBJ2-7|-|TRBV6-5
TGTGCCAGCAGTAAACCTAGCGGGAGCTACGAGCAGTACTTC
CASSKPSGSYEQYF
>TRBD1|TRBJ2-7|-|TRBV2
TGTGCCAGCAGGGGACAGGGCGGAACCTACGAGCAGTACTTC
CASRGQGGTYEQYF
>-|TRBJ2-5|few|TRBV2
TGCGCCAGCAGCCAGATTGGGCCGGGGCAGGGTGGAGAGACCCAGTACTTC
CASSQIGPGQGGETQYF
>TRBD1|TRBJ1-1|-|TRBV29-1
TGCAGCGTTCTACACGGGACAGGGACAAACACTGAAGCTTTCTTT
CSVLHGTGTNTEAFF
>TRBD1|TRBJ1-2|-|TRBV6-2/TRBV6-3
TGTGCCAGCGGCCCAGACAGGGGCTATGGCTACACCTTC
CASGPDRGYGYTF
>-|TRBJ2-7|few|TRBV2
TGTGCCAGCAGTCGGGACGCCCGGGGGCTCGAGCAGTACTTC
CASSRDARGLEQYF
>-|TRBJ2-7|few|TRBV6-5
TGTGCCAGCAGGGGCAGGGGTTACGAGCAGTACTTC
CASRGRGYEQYF
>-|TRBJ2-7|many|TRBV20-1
TGCAGTGCTCAAAAGGGTCCCCTCTACGAGCAGTACTTC
CSAQKGPLYEQYF
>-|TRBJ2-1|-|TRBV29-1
TGCAGCGTTGCGGCTAGCTCACGTCATCCAATACTTAATGAGCAGCTCTTC
CSVAASSRHPILNEQLF
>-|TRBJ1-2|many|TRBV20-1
TGCAGTGCCCCTCTAGGGGCCTATGGCTACACCTTC
CSAPLGAYGYTF
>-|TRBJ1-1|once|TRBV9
TGTGCCAGCAGCGGCCCGTTAAGTATCACTGAAGCTTTCTTT
CASSGPLSITEAFF
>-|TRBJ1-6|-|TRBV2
TGTGCCAGCTATTCCGGGGAATCACCCCTCCACTTT
CASYSGESPLHF
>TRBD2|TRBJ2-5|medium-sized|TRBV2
TGTGCCAGCACTAAGACTAGCGGAAAGGCGGCCCAGTACTTC
CASTKTSGKAAQYF